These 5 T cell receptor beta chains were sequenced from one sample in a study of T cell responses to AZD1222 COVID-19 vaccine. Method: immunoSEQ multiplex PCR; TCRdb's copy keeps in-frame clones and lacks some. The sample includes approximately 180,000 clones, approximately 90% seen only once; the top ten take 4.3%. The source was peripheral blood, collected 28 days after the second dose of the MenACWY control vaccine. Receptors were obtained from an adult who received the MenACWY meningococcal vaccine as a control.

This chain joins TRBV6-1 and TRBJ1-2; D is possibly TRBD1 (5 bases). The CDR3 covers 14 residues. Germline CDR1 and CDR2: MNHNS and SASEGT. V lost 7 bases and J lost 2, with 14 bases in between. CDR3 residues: CASIPGPPNYGYTF. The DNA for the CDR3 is TGTGCCAGCATCCCGGGACCGCCGAACTATGGCTACACCTTC.

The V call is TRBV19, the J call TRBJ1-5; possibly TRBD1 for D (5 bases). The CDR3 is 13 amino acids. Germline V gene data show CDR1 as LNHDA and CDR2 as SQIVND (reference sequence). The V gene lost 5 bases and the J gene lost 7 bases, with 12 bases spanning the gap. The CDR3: CASSLVWDQPQHF. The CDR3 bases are TGTGCCAGTAGTTTAGTGTGGGACCAGCCCCAGCATTTT.

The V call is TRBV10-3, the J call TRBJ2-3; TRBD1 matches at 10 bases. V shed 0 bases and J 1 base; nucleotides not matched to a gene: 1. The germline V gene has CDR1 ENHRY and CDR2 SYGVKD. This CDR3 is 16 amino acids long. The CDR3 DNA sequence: TGTGCCATCAGTGAGTCCGGGACAGGGGGCACAGATACGCAGTATTTT. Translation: CAISESGTGGTDTQYF.

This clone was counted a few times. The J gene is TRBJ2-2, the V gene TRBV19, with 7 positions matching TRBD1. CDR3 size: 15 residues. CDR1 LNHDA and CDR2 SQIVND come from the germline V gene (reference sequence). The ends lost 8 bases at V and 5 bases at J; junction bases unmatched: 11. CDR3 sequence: CASSEQGVWTGELFF. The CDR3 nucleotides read TGTGCCAGTTCTGAGCAGGGGGTTTGGACCGGGGAGCTGTTTTTT.

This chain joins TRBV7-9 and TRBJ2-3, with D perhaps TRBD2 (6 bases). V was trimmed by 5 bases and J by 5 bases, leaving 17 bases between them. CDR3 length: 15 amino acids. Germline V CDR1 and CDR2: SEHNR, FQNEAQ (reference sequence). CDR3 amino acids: CASSRTRGSRDTQYF. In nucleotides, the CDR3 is TGTGCCAGCAGCCGTACGCGGGGATCACGAGATACGCAGTATTTT.